The text below deals with one T cell receptor beta chain. The data were obtained in a study of T cell changes during pregnancy in multiple sclerosis. The assay was immunoSEQ multiplex PCR, and TCRdb's table has in-frame clones only and misses some. The sample has 100,000 or so clones; 90% to 95% are singletons. Germline loops: CDR1 MNHNS, CDR2 SASEGT. The V gene lost 5 bases and the J gene lost 14 bases, with 19 bases spanning the gap. This CDR3 has 13 amino acids. Sample: peripheral blood, taken in the first trimester of pregnancy. The TCR comes from a female donor with multiple sclerosis, enrolled in a pregnancy study. The genes are TRBV6-1 and TRBJ2-1; no clear D. The CDR3 nucleotides are TGTGCCAGCAGTCCTATCTATCCCAATACCGAGTTCTTC. This codes for CASSPIYPNTEFF.